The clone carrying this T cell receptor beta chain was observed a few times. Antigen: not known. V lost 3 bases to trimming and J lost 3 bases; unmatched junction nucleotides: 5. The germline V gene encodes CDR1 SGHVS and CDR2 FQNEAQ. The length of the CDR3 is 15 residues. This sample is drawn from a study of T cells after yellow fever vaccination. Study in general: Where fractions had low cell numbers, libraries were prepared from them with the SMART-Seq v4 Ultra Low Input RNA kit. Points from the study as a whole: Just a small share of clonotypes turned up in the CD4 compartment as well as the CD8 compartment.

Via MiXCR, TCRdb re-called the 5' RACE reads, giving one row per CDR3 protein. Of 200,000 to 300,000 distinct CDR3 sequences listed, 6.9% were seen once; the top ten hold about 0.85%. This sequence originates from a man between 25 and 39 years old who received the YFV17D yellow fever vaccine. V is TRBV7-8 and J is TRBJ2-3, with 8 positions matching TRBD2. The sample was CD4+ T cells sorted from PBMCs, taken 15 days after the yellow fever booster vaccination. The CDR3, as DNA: TGTGCCAGCAGCTTCGAAGCGGGAGTGACAGATACGCAGTATTTT. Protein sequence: CASSFEAGVTDTQYF.